What follows are 24 T cell receptor beta chains derived from one specimen sequenced in a study of shared clonotypes between healthy human individuals. Repertoires were generated with immunoSEQ multiplex PCR, while TCRdb's copy carries only in-frame clones and drops some. The data contain about 610,000 clones, around 96% of them singletons. CD45RO-negative, CCR7-selected cells formed the naive CD8 fraction, which excluded terminally differentiated effector memory CD45RA+ cells. The sample was naive CD8+ T cells sorted from blood. The receptors derive from a woman younger than 45 in good health.

The sample holds one count of this clone. The chain joins TRBV4-2 to TRBJ1-2; D remains unclear. The CDR3 length is 16 residues. Germline values: CDR1 LGHNA, CDR2 YNFKEQ. Trimming stripped 0 bases from V and 4 bases from J, with 15 bases between. Here the CDR3 DNA reads TGTGCCAGCAGCCAAGATAGGAGGACTGGCGGCTATGGCTACACCTTC. It yields the protein CASSQDRRTGGYGYTF.

This clone has only one observation. The J gene is TRBJ2-2, the V gene TRBV30; 11 bases line up with TRBD2. Per germline, CDR1 GTSNPN and CDR2 SVGIG (reference sequence). The CDR3 has 15 amino acids. Trimming at V came to 4 bases and at J to 6 bases, leaving 7 bases not matched to a gene. Here the CDR3 reads CAWTLLAGDAGELFF. CDR3 DNA: TGTGCCTGGACCCTACTAGCGGGAGACGCCGGGGAGCTGTTTTTT.

The chain has TRBV2 and TRBJ2-2; D gene unclear. The V gene's germline CDR1 is SNHLY and CDR2 FYNNEI. The CDR3 length is 14 residues. The ends were cut back, 2 bases at V and 3 bases at J, with 7 bases in the middle. CDR3 sequence (DNA): TGTGCCAGCAGTGAATCTAGGTACACCGGGGAGCTGTTTTTT. Its translation is CASSESRYTGELFF.

This clone was picked up one time. V and J are TRBV28 and TRBJ2-7; 10 bases are a match to TRBD2. Trimming took 5 bases from V and 2 from J; bases not matched to a gene: 12. CDR1 and CDR2 from the germline V gene are MDHEN and SYDVKM. The CDR3 is made up of 17 amino acids. CDR3 sequence reads: CASSHPSQAGGTYEQYF. The CDR3 coding sequence is TGTGCCAGCAGTCACCCCTCTCAAGCGGGAGGGACCTACGAGCAGTACTTC.

In this sample, this clone turned up once. This chain connects TRBV19 to TRBJ1-3; D is ambiguous. From germline, CDR1 is LNHDA and CDR2 SQIVND (reference sequence). This CDR3 is 13 amino acids long. V was cut by 2 bases and J by 3 bases, with 5 bases left in between. This CDR3 is CASSIYVGNTIYF. Written as DNA, the CDR3 is TGTGCCAGTAGTATATACGTTGGAAACACCATATATTTT.

In its sample, this clone was seen once. V usage is TRBV19 and J usage is TRBJ1-1; D unclear. V gave up 3 bases and J gave up 3 bases, with 8 bases separating them. Per the germline V gene, CDR1 is LNHDA and CDR2 is SQIVND (reference sequence). This CDR3 spans 13 amino acids. The CDR3 DNA reads as TGTGCCAGTAGTATTTTTGGTGACACTGAAGCTTTCTTT. As protein: CASSIFGDTEAFF.

V and J are TRBV6-5 and TRBJ2-5, with 9 nucleotides matching TRBD1. Germline CDR1 and CDR2: MNHEY and SVGAGI. V was pared by 6 bases and J by 3 bases, with 2 bases of the junction left unmatched. The CDR3 covers 13 residues. CDR3 region: CASRGDREETQYF. CDR3 in DNA: TGTGCCAGCAGGGGGGACAGGGAAGAGACCCAGTACTTC.

This rearrangement joins TRBV27 to TRBJ2-3; D call uncertain. The germline V and J ends were trimmed by 2 bases and 4 bases, with 19 bases remaining between them. The CDR3 runs to 17 residues. Per the germline V gene, CDR1 is MNHEY and CDR2 is SMNVEV (reference sequence). CDR3 in amino acids: CASSLDGPGAYADTQYF. CDR3 nucleotide sequence: TGTGCCAGCAGTTTAGATGGTCCCGGAGCGTATGCAGATACGCAGTATTTT.

The J gene is TRBJ1-1, the V gene TRBV2, with D unclear. The CDR3 is made up of 13 amino acids. V lost 2 bases and J lost 6, with 10 bases in between. Germline CDR1 reads SNHLY; CDR2 reads FYNNEI. CDR3 nucleotides: TGTGCCAGCAGTGAATCAGAAGGGCCTGAAGCTTTCTTT. This sequence encodes CASSESEGPEAFF.

This clone was seen just once. V is TRBV5-1 and J is TRBJ1-1; TRBD1 is a possible D gene (6 bases). This CDR3 comprises 13 residues. Germline CDR1 SGHRS, CDR2 YFSETQ. Trimming shortened V by 5 bases and J by 1 base, and 9 bases separated the two germline ends. In nucleotides, the CDR3 is TGCGCCAGCAGGGGGGCTCGGAACACTGAAGCTTTCTTT. This codes for CASRGARNTEAFF.

The V and J genes are TRBV9 and TRBJ1-5; D is perhaps TRBD1 (6 bases). Trimming shortened V by 3 bases and J by 6 bases, and 13 bases separated the two germline ends. The CDR3 covers 14 residues. Germline V gene data show CDR1 as SGDLS and CDR2 as YYNGEE. In DNA form, the CDR3 reads TGTGCCAGCAGCGCAGAAGGGGGGACTCAGCCCCAGCATTTT. Amino acids: CASSAEGGTQPQHF.

V and J are TRBV4-2 and TRBJ2-3; either TRBD1 or TRBD2 may supply D (5 bases each). The CDR3 extends over 18 amino acids. Trimming shortened V by 4 bases and J by 3 bases, and 23 bases separated the two germline ends. CDR1 and CDR2 from the germline V gene are LGHNA and YNFKEQ. The CDR3 sequence is CASSPPTGLGGSTDTQYF. The CDR3 coding sequence is TGTGCCAGCAGCCCCCCCACGGGCCTTGGGGGATCGACAGATACGCAGTATTTT.

The chain combines TRBV7-5 with TRBJ2-6; TRBD1, the table's D call, was not compared with the DNA. TRBV7-5 is a pseudogene segment. This CDR3 spans 17 amino acids. DNA for the CDR3: TGTGCCAGAATGAAGATCTGTAGACAAAGTCGGGCCAACGTCCTGACTTTC. Residues: CARMKICRQSRANVLTF.

The chain couples TRBV7-9 to TRBJ2-1; 8 nucleotides line up with TRBD2. This CDR3 has 17 residues. CDR1 SEHNR and CDR2 FQNEAQ come from the germline V gene (reference sequence). Trimming took 5 bases from V and 2 from J; bases not matched to a gene: 11. CDR3 residues: CASSHQRVAGTYNEQFF. In nucleotides, the CDR3 is TGTGCCAGCAGCCACCAACGGGTAGCGGGGACCTACAATGAGCAGTTCTTC.

The rearrangement uses TRBV21-1 and TRBJ2-5. TRBV21-1 is a listed pseudogene. The CDR3 is 9 residues long. CDR3 region: CASEETQYF. CDR3 sequence (DNA): TGTGCCAGCGAAGAGACCCAGTACTTC.

V and J are TRBV15 and TRBJ2-1; 12 bases match TRBD2. Germline V CDR1 and CDR2: LNHNV, YYDKDF (reference sequence). The CDR3 sequence is 15 residues long. Losses at the gene ends were 0 bases for V and 10 bases for J; bases not matched to a gene: 4. CDR3 region: CATSREGLAGGEQFF. CDR3 bases: TGTGCCACCAGCAGAGAGGGACTAGCGGGTGGAGAGCAGTTCTTC.

The chain recombines TRBV19 with TRBJ1-2, with D hard to call. Germline V lookup: CDR1 LNHDA, CDR2 SQIVND (reference sequence). The germline V and J ends were trimmed by 10 bases and 6 bases, with 18 bases remaining between them. This CDR3 comprises 13 residues. The CDR3 sequence: CAINRADKHGYTF. The CDR3 region has the DNA TGTGCCATAAATCGCGCCGATAAGCATGGCTACACCTTC.

This clone was observed once. The rearrangement uses TRBV28 and TRBJ2-7; D could derive from TRBD1 or TRBD2 (5 bases each). CDR1 is MDHEN, CDR2 SYDVKM, per germline. V lost 2 bases and J lost 1, with 12 bases in between. This CDR3 comprises 15 residues. CDR3 sequence reads: CASSLGGGTSYEQYF. The CDR3 DNA reads as TGTGCCAGCAGTTTAGGTGGGGGTACTTCCTACGAGCAGTACTTC.

The chain recombines TRBV27 with TRBJ2-1; TRBD1 matches at 9 bases. V gave up 2 bases and J gave up 7 bases; unmatched junction bases: 12. Germline CDR1 and CDR2: MNHEY and SMNVEV (reference sequence). This CDR3 has 17 amino acids. Here the CDR3 reads CASSLEGWDRALNEQFF. The CDR3 nucleotides are TGTGCCAGCAGTTTAGAAGGGTGGGACAGGGCCCTTAATGAGCAGTTCTTC.

V is TRBV4-1 and J is TRBJ2-5; tentative D call: TRBD1 (6 bases). The end of the DNA fits TRBJ2-7 better, so the J call may be wrong. This CDR3 has 13 amino acids. Germline CDR1 MGHRA, CDR2 YSYEKL. DNA of the CDR3: TGCGCCAGCAGTCCCGGACAGAGCTACGAGCAGTACTTC. As protein: CASSPGQSYEQYF.

The chain employs TRBV19 and TRBJ2-7, with TRBD2 as a possible D gene (6 bases). This CDR3 has 15 residues. From germline, CDR1 is LNHDA and CDR2 SQIVND (reference sequence). V lost 2 bases and J lost 6, with 17 bases in between. CDR3 residues: CASSIQLAGVGEQYF. Here the CDR3 DNA reads TGTGCCAGTAGTATACAACTAGCCGGGGTGGGCGAGCAGTACTTC.

The rearrangement links TRBV28 to TRBJ2-5; the match to TRBD1 covers 7 bases. Per the germline V gene, CDR1 is MDHEN and CDR2 is SYDVKM. The CDR3 is 16 residues long. V was pared by 6 bases and J by 2 bases, with 12 bases of the junction left unmatched. CDR3 nucleotide sequence: TGTGCCAGCAGCTCTTGGGGCCGGGACAGTCAAGAGACCCAGTACTTC. It yields the protein CASSSWGRDSQETQYF. The full variable domain, its missing parts supplied by reference TRBV28 and TRBJ2-5, is DVKVTQSSRYLVKRTGEKVFLECVQDMDHENMFWYRQDPGLGLRLIYFSYDVKMKEKGDIPEGYSVSREKKERFSLILESASTNQTSMYLCASSSWGRDSQETQYFGPGTRLLVL.

In regard to this clone: Other DNA sequences in this specimen translate into the identical CDR3. The chain joins TRBV19 to TRBJ2-7; 10 bases fit TRBD2. Germline trimming cut 2 bases from V and 2 bases from J; bases unmatched to any gene: 3. Looked up from germline, CDR1 is LNHDA and CDR2 is SQIVND (reference sequence). This CDR3 has 15 amino acids. The CDR3 is CASSIYLAGAYEQYF. The CDR3 DNA reads TGTGCCAGTAGTATATACCTAGCGGGAGCCTACGAGCAGTACTTC.

The chain uses TRBV9 and TRBJ2-3, with a possible D match to TRBD2 (6 bases). V lost 0 bases to trimming and J lost 0 bases, with 11 bases between them. The length of the CDR3 is 16 residues. Looked up from germline, CDR1 is SGDLS and CDR2 is YYNGEE. This chain's CDR3 is CASSVGRGFSTDTQYF. The CDR3 nucleotides read TGTGCCAGCAGCGTAGGGCGGGGCTTTAGCACAGATACGCAGTATTTT.